Below, one T cell receptor (beta chain) is given with its context. The sample originates from a study of cytomegalovirus exposure and HLA in healthy donors. Germline-derived CDR1 and CDR2 are SGHAT and FQNNGV. The CDR3 runs to 15 residues. The ends were cut back, 7 bases at V and 1 base at J, with 17 bases in the middle. TCRdb's table, derived via immunoSEQ multiplex PCR, lists solely in-frame clones and lacks some. The sample lists 130,000 or so clones; 85% to 90% were seen once. The source is a woman aged 25 to 39 in good health and CMV-seropositive. The gene calls are TRBV11-2 and TRBJ2-7; D is perhaps TRBD1 (6 bases). Input material: PBMCs. CDR3: CASTPIRGKSYEQYF. The CDR3 coding sequence is TGTGCCAGCACCCCAATCAGGGGCAAGTCCTACGAGCAGTACTTC.